The next 21 T cell receptor beta chains were all read from a single sample in a study of CD8 T cells in Susac syndrome. The RNA, about 0.45 to 1 ug, was put through reverse transcription using random hexamers. TCRdb processed the immunoSEQ multiplex PCR reads anew with MiXCR; each CDR3 protein has one entry. The profile shows 170,000 or so distinct CDR3 sequences, 85% to 95% of them singletons. Input material: CD4+ T cells from PBMCs. Receptor source: a human donor with multiple sclerosis.

V and J are TRBV6-2 or TRBV6-3 and TRBJ2-1; 8 bases agree with TRBD2. J was trimmed by 3 bases and V by 3 bases; bases with no gene match: 4. Germline loops: CDR1 MNHEY, CDR2 SVGEGT. CDR3 length: 15 amino acids. CDR3 sequence (DNA): TGTGCCAGCAGTTATAAGCGGGGGTACTACAATGAGCAGTTCTTC. Amino acids: CASSYKRGYYNEQFF.

The chain combines TRBV19 with TRBJ1-5, with TRBD1 as a possible D gene (5 bases). Trimming left V 3 bases short and J 4 bases short, with 16 bases between. The CDR3 is 16 amino acids. Germline CDR1 and CDR2: LNHDA and SQIVND (reference sequence). CDR3 sequence reads: CASSMGPVAGNQPQHF. The CDR3 region has the DNA TGTGCCAGTAGTATGGGTCCGGTGGCAGGGAATCAGCCCCAGCATTTT.

The CDR3 sequence is CASSPRGGADEKLFF. The CDR3 DNA reads as TGTGCCAGCTCACCCCGGGGGGGCGCCGATGAAAAACTGTTTTTT. The chain uses TRBV18 and TRBJ1-4; TRBD1 might be the D (6 bases). This CDR3 comprises 15 residues. Trimming removed 3 bases from V and 6 bases from J, with 14 bases in between. CDR1 and CDR2 (germline): KGHSH, LQKENI.

The V gene is TRBV30, the J gene TRBJ2-2, with 7 bases fitting TRBD2. CDR3 size: 15 residues. Germline lookup yields CDR1 GTSNPN and CDR2 SVGIG (reference sequence). V was clipped by 2 bases and J by 0 bases; unmatched bases: 3. The CDR3 here is CAWSRSGTNTGELFF. The CDR3 DNA sequence: TGTGCCTGGAGTCGGAGCGGGACGAACACCGGGGAGCTGTTTTTT. Supplemented by reference TRBV30 and TRBJ2-2, the full variable domain reads SQTIHQWPATLVQPVGSPLSLECTVEGTSNPNLYWYRQAAGRGLQLLFYSVGIGQISSEVPQNLSASRPQDRQFILSSKKLLLSDSGFYLCAWSRSGTNTGELFFGEGSRLTVL.

This chain joins TRBV6-5 and TRBJ2-5; 10 bases map to TRBD2. Trimming cost V 4 bases and J 3 bases; bases outside gene matches: 5. Germline V gene data show CDR1 as MNHEY and CDR2 as SVGAGI. The CDR3 loop spans 15 amino acids. In DNA, the CDR3 is TGTGCCAGCAGTTCGATTCTAGCGGGAGAAGAGACCCAGTACTTC. Amino acids: CASSSILAGEETQYF.

The V call is TRBV6-6, the J call TRBJ1-2, with 7 nucleotides matching TRBD1. The V segment lost 6 bases and the J segment 7 bases; nucleotides outside the gene matches: 2. The CDR3 loop spans 11 amino acids. Germline V lookup: CDR1 MNHNY, CDR2 SVGAGI (reference sequence). The CDR3 protein is CASRRDSGYTF. CDR3 coding DNA: TGTGCCAGCAGACGGGACAGTGGCTACACCTTC.

The V call is TRBV7-9, the J call TRBJ1-4; TRBD1 might be the D (5 bases). V was cut by 2 bases and J by 7 bases, with 8 bases left in between. CDR1 and CDR2 from the germline V gene are SEHNR and FQNEAQ (reference sequence). The CDR3 consists of 13 residues. CDR3 residues: CASSLWGSEKLFF. The CDR3 coding sequence is TGTGCCAGCAGCTTATGGGGGAGTGAAAAACTGTTTTTT.

The J gene is TRBJ1-2, the V gene TRBV24-1; D remains ambiguous. Trimming stripped 4 bases from V and 1 base from J, with 12 bases between. CDR1 and CDR2 (germline): KGHDR, SFDVKD. The CDR3 runs 15 residues. CDR3 nucleotides: TGTGCCACCAGTGACCCCTCGGAGGGTAACTATGGCTACACCTTC. The encoded protein is CATSDPSEGNYGYTF.

The chain is built from TRBV6-1 and TRBJ2-7; 9 bases fit TRBD1. The trim removed 1 base at V and 3 bases at J, leaving 4 bases unmatched. The CDR3 runs to 15 residues. Germline V lookup: CDR1 MNHNS, CDR2 SASEGT. In nucleotides, the CDR3 is TGTGCCAGCAGTGAAGGAACAGGGGGCGGCTACGAGCAGTACTTC. Encoded protein: CASSEGTGGGYEQYF.

This clonotype showed up just once. J is TRBJ1-2 and V is TRBV6-1; 8 bases map to TRBD1. The CDR3 sequence is 15 residues long. J lost 2 bases, V lost 6 bases, and 8 bases had no gene match. The V gene's germline CDR1 is MNHNS and CDR2 SASEGT. CDR3 in DNA: TGTGCCAGCAGCGTATCCAGGGGGCAGAACTATGGCTACACCTTC. Protein: CASSVSRGQNYGYTF.

The chain recombines TRBV5-1 with TRBJ2-2; TRBD1 is a possible D gene (6 bases). The V gene's germline CDR1 is SGHRS and CDR2 YFSETQ. Deletions cut 0 bases from V and 6 bases from J, with 9 bases between. The CDR3 is made up of 14 amino acids. The CDR3: CASSLAAGAGELFF. CDR3 DNA sequence: TGCGCCAGCAGCTTGGCGGCAGGGGCCGGGGAGCTGTTTTTT.

V and J are TRBV30 and TRBJ2-7; possible D gene TRBD1, 6 bases. Per germline, CDR1 GTSNPN and CDR2 SVGIG (reference sequence). V lost 0 bases to trimming and J lost 6 bases, with 21 bases between them. CDR3 length: 16 residues. The CDR3 is CAWSVLWTDLKSEQYF. Here the CDR3 DNA reads TGTGCCTGGAGTGTACTCTGGACAGACCTAAAGAGCGAGCAGTACTTC.

This clonotype showed up just once. V and J are TRBV5-4 and TRBJ2-3; a weak D match, TRBD2 (6 bases). Germline V gene sequence: CDR1 SGHNT, CDR2 YYREEE (reference sequence). This CDR3 comprises 16 residues. With 0 bases removed from V and 0 bases from J, the gap between germline ends came to 11 bases. The CDR3: CASSLDGSASTDTQYF. The CDR3, as DNA: TGTGCCAGCAGCTTGGACGGGAGTGCTAGCACAGATACGCAGTATTTT.

V usage is TRBV6-6 and J usage is TRBJ1-5; TRBD1 is a possible D gene (5 bases). This CDR3 is 16 amino acids long. Trimming pared 6 bases from V and 0 bases from J, leaving 15 bases between. The germline V gene has CDR1 MNHNY and CDR2 SVGAGI (reference sequence). The CDR3 DNA sequence: TGTGCCAGCAGCAAGAGGGACGGCTCTAGCAATCAGCCCCAGCATTTT. It is translated as CASSKRDGSSNQPQHF.

The J gene is TRBJ2-1, the V gene TRBV20-1; D is ambiguous. The V end was cut by 4 bases, the J end by 8 bases, with 12 bases between. CDR3 size: 12 residues. From germline, CDR1 is DFQATT and CDR2 SNEGSKA (reference sequence). CDR3 residues: CSATLSWYEQFF. The CDR3 DNA reads TGCAGTGCTACCCTCTCGTGGTATGAGCAGTTCTTC.

This sequence joins TRBV2 and TRBJ1-3; D possibly corresponds to TRBD1 (5 bases). Between the trimmed V and J ends, which lost 2 bases and 6 bases, there was a span of 14 bases. The CDR3 consists of 15 residues. Germline V gene data show CDR1 as SNHLY and CDR2 as FYNNEI. The CDR3 nucleotides read TGTGCCAGCAGTGAACAGGGAATCTCTACAAACACCATATATTTT. Translating it yields CASSEQGISTNTIYF.

The CDR3, as DNA: TGTGCCAGCAGCTTAGCTGCCCGCTCCTACAATGAGCAGTTCTTC. Residues: CASSLAARSYNEQFF. This chain connects TRBV7-2 to TRBJ2-1; unclear D gene. The V and J ends lost 0 bases and 0 bases respectively, with 6 bases between them. The CDR3 extends over 15 amino acids. Germline-derived CDR1 and CDR2 are SGHTA and FQGNSA.

The rearrangement links TRBV20-1 to TRBJ1-1; D gene uncertain. V was shortened by 0 bases and J by 1 base, with 9 bases between the two germline ends. This CDR3 contains 14 residues. The germline CDR1 and CDR2 sequences are DFQATT and SNEGSKA (reference sequence). CDR3 amino acids: CSARDRMGNTEAFF. CDR3 in DNA: TGCAGTGCTAGAGATCGGATGGGGAACACTGAAGCTTTCTTT.

The CDR3, as DNA: TGCAGTGCTAGAGGGGACGACAGGGGGCGCGGTGGCTACACCTTC. It codes for CSARGDDRGRGGYTF. The J gene is TRBJ1-2, the V gene TRBV20-1; 10 bases map to TRBD1. CDR1 and CDR2 (germline): DFQATT, SNEGSKA (reference sequence). The CDR3 consists of 15 residues. V was pared by 1 base and J by 7 bases, with 9 bases of the junction left unmatched.

CDR3 nucleotides: TGTGCCAGCAGCTTAGTGGACCACGAGCAGTACTTC. Its protein is CASSLVDHEQYF. The chain uses TRBV11-3 and TRBJ2-7; D is ambiguous. Trimming cost V 1 base and J 5 bases, with 6 bases left between them. Germline CDR1 is SGHNT and CDR2 is YENEEA. The CDR3 loop spans 12 amino acids.

The V gene is TRBV29-1, the J gene TRBJ1-2, with unresolved D. The CDR3 loop spans 12 amino acids. Trimming cost V 8 bases and J 3 bases, with 13 bases left between them. The V gene's germline CDR1 is SQVTM and CDR2 ANQGSEA. DNA of the CDR3: TGCAGCCTAGGCTCCCCGGACTATGGCTACACCTTC. Residues: CSLGSPDYGYTF. The full variable domain, with the rest looked up from reference TRBV29-1 and TRBJ1-2, is SAVISQKPSRDICQRGTSLTIQCQVDSQVTMMFWYRQQPGQSLTLIATANQGSEATYESGFVIDKFPISRPNLTFSTLTVSNMSPEDSSIYLCSLGSPDYGYTFGSGTRLTVV.